This TCR beta chain was found in a study of PD-1 blockade in mismatch repair-deficient tumors (dated by TCRdb to the late 2010s). Study-wide context: The trial enrolled about 90 consecutive patients with roughly twelve mismatch repair-deficient cancer types between 2013 and 2016, all previously treated and progressing. Tumor-associated T cell clones were tracked in the peripheral blood of patients responding to PD-1 blockade by deep sequencing of TCR CDR3 regions. General conclusions and limits of the study: Of seven peptides, three triggered clonal expansion, producing 150 or so unique blood TCRs, of which seven were also present in tumor, and every positive peptide came from a frameshift mutation. Clones residing in the tumor, which were often undetectable in blood before treatment, expanded quickly after pembrolizumab and then contracted, generally before radiologic responses.

Libraries were prepared through the immunoSEQ multiplex PCR assay. For the original study's pipeline: A clone was defined as neoantigen-specific if the clone expanded significantly to the relevant peptide but showed no significant expansion to any other peptide tested. TCRdb's version of the immuneACCESS table is confined to in-frame rearrangements and falls short of the full clone set. An unresolved V gene accounts for under half of the shortfall where checked; the remainder is of unknown origin. V, J and clone size reflect that table, while D and trimming were determined from the DNA. For this sample the table gives 10,000 or so clones, of which around nine tenths were detected only once. The ten largest clones represent around 8.9% of the sample. On this clone itself: Its antigen target is currently unknown. No qualities accompany the bases; no much larger clone lies one base away.

The time point label corresponds to: approximately 10-day in vitro stimulation with candidate neoantigen peptide 3. Mismatch repair deficiency was established in every enrolled patient by polymerase chain reaction or immunohistochemistry. Three patients who responded to pembrolizumab therapy underwent TCR sequencing. About 7 ELISpot-reactive candidate neoantigen peptides were each used in a roughly ten-day in vitro stimulation before TCR sequencing. A control culture with no peptide was handled in the same way and served as the baseline for calculating clone fold changes. In the phase II trial, pembrolizumab PD-1 blockade was tested prospectively in advanced mismatch repair-deficient cancers, no matter which tissue of origin the cancers came from. This sequence originates from an adult with mismatch repair-deficient cancer. The source was cells cultured in vitro, collected from a patient treated with pembrolizumab.

The DNA sequence reads TGTGCCAGCAGCTCACACAGGGGGGATGAAAAACTGTTTTTT. This translates into CASSSHRGDEKLFF. The receptor chain draws on TRBV5-6 and TRBJ1-4; TRBD1 fits 8 bases in the junction. The V end gives up 3 bases and the J end 6 bases, leaving 4 bases in the junction not matched to a gene. There are 14 amino acids in the CDR3, from cysteine to phenylalanine inclusive. CDR3 DNA only is kept here, 42 bases in frame from base 1. CDR1 and CDR2, looked up from the germline V gene, are SGHDT and YYEEEE.